The rows below give T cell receptor beta chains drawn from one sample of a study of blood T cells in healthy people across ages. From the 5' RACE reads, TCRdb called clonotypes with MiXCR, one entry per CDR3 protein. The sample has approximately 680,000 distinct CDR3 sequences; about 30% are singletons. The sequenced material came from blood. The receptors here all came from a woman older than 75 in good health. CDR3s include the opening cysteine and the closing phenylalanine or tryptophan. A D gene is named only where the DNA matches it firmly. The size of a clone is reported for some rows only, either as once, few or many, or as a class for expanded clones.

v_gene	j_gene	d_gene	abundance	CDR3aa	CDR3nt
TRBV6-5	TRBJ1-1	-	-	CASSYSVDGNTEAFF	TGTGCCAGCAGTTACTCGGTTGACGGGAACACTGAAGCTTTCTTT
TRBV4-2	TRBJ1-2	TRBD1	many	CASSQARQQGYGYTF	TGTGCCAGCAGCCAAGCACGTCAACAGGGGTATGGCTACACCTTC
TRBV5-1	TRBJ2-1	-	many	CASSSQNNEQFF	TGCGCCAGCAGCTCCCAAAACAATGAGCAGTTCTTC
TRBV12-3/TRBV12-4	TRBJ2-5	TRBD2	many	CASSQIAGIETQYF	TGTGCCAGCAGCCAGATAGCGGGGATTGAGACCCAGTACTTC
TRBV5-6	TRBJ2-1	TRBD2	many	CASSLYSGTSGGNEQFF	TGTGCCAGCAGCTTGTACTCCGGGACTAGCGGGGGGAATGAGCAGTTCTTC
TRBV27	TRBJ1-6	-	once	CASSPGTAVEGSPLHF	TGTGCCAGCAGTCCCGGGACGGCCGTTGAAGGTTCACCCCTCCACTTT
TRBV4-1	TRBJ2-1	-	many	CASSQDSGESYNEQFF	TGCGCCAGCAGCCAAGATTCCGGGGAGTCCTACAATGAGCAGTTCTTC
TRBV20-1	TRBJ2-7	-	many	CSAREEVRSYEQYF	TGCAGTGCTAGAGAAGAGGTCAGGAGCTACGAGCAGTACTTC
TRBV10-3	TRBJ1-2	TRBD1	many	CAISPGQGARGYTF	TGTGCCATCAGCCCGGGACAGGGGGCTAGAGGCTACACCTTC
TRBV4-2	TRBJ1-4	-	many	CASSPRARETNEKLFF	TGTGCCAGCAGCCCGCGCGCCAGGGAAACTAATGAAAAACTGTTTTTT
TRBV5-5	TRBJ2-1	-	many	CASSGRQQFF	TGTGCCAGCAGCGGGCGCCAGCAGTTCTTC
TRBV20-1	TRBJ2-4	TRBD2	many	CSAVTSGAKNIQYF	TGCAGTGCCGTGACTAGCGGAGCCAAAAACATTCAGTACTTC
TRBV27	TRBJ2-1	TRBD2	many	CASSRGLAGVNNEQFF	TGTGCCAGCAGTCGGGGACTAGCGGGGGTCAACAATGAGCAGTTCTTC
TRBV28	TRBJ2-7	-	-	CASRLTRRNYEQYF	TGCGCCAGCAGGTTAACGCGGCGGAATTACGAGCAGTACTTC
TRBV3-1	TRBJ2-7	TRBD2	many	CASSLRGGTSYEQYF	TGTGCCAGCAGCCTTCGCGGGGGGACGAGCTACGAGCAGTACTTC